Below are 2 T cell receptor beta chains sequenced from a single sample in a study of shared clonotypes between healthy human individuals. In the naive CD8 group, cells lacked CD45RO and were positively selected for CCR7, so terminally differentiated effector memory CD45RA+ cells were left out. Using immunoSEQ multiplex PCR, the repertoire was profiled, and TCRdb retains in-frame clones only, with some absent. Here the sample spans roughly 2,000,000 clones, approximately 94% being singletons. The sample consisted of naive CD8+ T cells sorted from blood. These receptors were taken from a man between 18 and 35 years old in good health.

CDR3 DNA sequence: TGTGCCAGCAGTTTTGACAGCGGGGGGCCTCAAGAGACCCAGTACTTC. Residues: CASSFDSGGPQETQYF. The chain is built from TRBV28 and TRBJ2-5, with 9 nucleotides matching TRBD2. Losses at the gene ends were 3 bases for V and 2 bases for J; bases not matched to a gene: 7. This CDR3 contains 16 residues. Germline V gives CDR1 MDHEN, CDR2 SYDVKM.

This chain connects TRBV6-5 to TRBJ2-7; D is perhaps TRBD2 (6 bases). The germline V gene encodes CDR1 MNHEY and CDR2 SVGAGI. This CDR3 has 15 amino acids. Deletions cut 5 bases from V and 0 bases from J, with 14 bases between. CDR3: CASSPAGRVSYEQYF. The CDR3 DNA sequence: TGTGCCAGCAGTCCGGCGGGGCGGGTCTCCTACGAGCAGTACTTC.